Below, 21 T cell receptor beta chains from the same sample are listed, as sequenced in a study of TIL therapy for anti-PD-1-resistant metastatic lung cancer. This sample's time point: pre-treatment sample, taken before nivolumab and TIL therapy. The immunoSEQ assay was v3. Repertoires were generated with immunoSEQ multiplex PCR, while TCRdb's copy carries only in-frame clones and drops some. The sample lists roughly 46,000 clones, around 85% seen once, with around 5% in the top ten. The starting material was blood, obtained at baseline. The receptors were gathered from a person between 25 and 80 years old with non-small cell lung cancer.

The rearrangement links TRBV9 to TRBJ2-7, with D uncertain. V shed 0 bases and J shed 0 bases, with 7 bases lying between them. CDR1 is SGDLS, CDR2 YYNGEE, per germline. The CDR3 loop spans 14 amino acids. The CDR3: CASSVGGYSYEQYF. For the CDR3, the DNA is TGTGCCAGCAGCGTAGGGGGTTACTCCTACGAGCAGTACTTC.

This chain connects TRBV2 to TRBJ2-1; D gene ambiguous. CDR3 size: 13 residues. Per germline, CDR1 SNHLY and CDR2 FYNNEI. Trimming stripped 1 base from V and 7 bases from J, with 8 bases between. The CDR3 coding sequence is TGTGCCAGCAGTGAAGAAAGTAGTAATGAGCAGTTCTTC. The encoded protein is CASSEESSNEQFF.

The chain recombines TRBV5-1 with TRBJ1-5; D gene ambiguous. Per germline, CDR1 SGHRS and CDR2 YFSETQ. The V and J ends lost 0 bases and 0 bases respectively, with 7 bases between them. This CDR3 has 15 amino acids. CDR3 coding DNA: TGCGCCAGCAGCTTGGCACCCAATAGCAATCAGCCCCAGCATTTT. This encodes CASSLAPNSNQPQHF.

The chain couples TRBV14 to TRBJ2-1; 10 bases are a match to TRBD2. Germline V gives CDR1 SGHDN, CDR2 FVKESK. V lost 0 bases, J lost 14 bases, and 4 bases stayed unmatched. The CDR3 length is 13 residues. In nucleotides, the CDR3 is TGTGCCAGCAGCCAAGAGTTAGCGGGGGGAAAGTTCTTC. Amino acids: CASSQELAGGKFF.

V usage is TRBV10-2 and J usage is TRBJ2-5; D might be TRBD2 (6 bases). V shed 2 bases and J shed 5 bases, with 9 bases lying between them. Germline-derived CDR1 and CDR2 are WSHSY and SAAADI. The CDR3 contains 13 residues. CDR3 region: CASSERETETQYF. Here the CDR3 DNA reads TGCGCCAGCAGTGAGCGGGAGACGGAGACCCAGTACTTC.

V usage is TRBV21-1 and J usage is TRBJ2-7; the D call of TRBD1 is as the table states it, not checked on the DNA. TRBV21-1 is a pseudogene locus. CDR3 length: 16 amino acids. CDR3 sequence reads: CASSNIEQAADGEQYF. CDR3 nucleotide sequence: TGTGCCAGCAGCAATATAGAACAGGCCGCTGACGGCGAGCAGTACTTC.

CDR3 in DNA: TGCGCCAGCAGCTTGGGGGTTCAGTCAAATAACTATGGCTACACCTTC. Translating it yields CASSLGVQSNNYGYTF. The chain recombines TRBV5-1 with TRBJ1-2, with D unclear. Trimming left V 0 bases short and J 1 base short, with 13 bases between. From germline, CDR1 is SGHRS and CDR2 YFSETQ. This CDR3 comprises 16 residues.

The chain joins TRBV6-6 to TRBJ1-5; D remains unclear. CDR3 length: 16 amino acids. Germline lookup yields CDR1 MNHNY and CDR2 SVGAGI (reference sequence). Trimming removed 6 bases from V and 0 bases from J, with 15 bases in between. The CDR3: CASRGREFSSNQPQHF. CDR3 DNA: TGTGCCAGCAGAGGGCGGGAATTCTCTAGCAATCAGCCCCAGCATTTT.

The chain joins TRBV7-2 to TRBJ1-3; D gene uncertain. CDR3 length: 15 amino acids. The germline CDR1 and CDR2 sequences are SGHTA and FQGNSA. The V end was cut by 6 bases, the J end by 0 bases, with 12 bases between. CDR3 amino acids: CASRNLQSSGNTIYF. The CDR3 coding sequence is TGTGCCAGCAGAAACCTACAAAGCTCTGGAAACACCATATATTTT. The variable domain in full, completed from reference TRBV7-2 and TRBJ1-3, reads GAGVSQSPSNKVTEKGKDVELRCDPISGHTALYWYRQSLGQGLEFLIYFQGNSAPDKSGLPSDRFSAERTGGSVSTLTIQRTQQEDSAVYLCASRNLQSSGNTIYFGEGSWLTVV.

The chain carries TRBV10-3 and TRBJ2-5; D gene uncertain. Germline CDR1 and CDR2: ENHRY and SYGVKD. V dropped 4 bases and J dropped 3 bases, with 6 bases sitting between them. This CDR3 contains 12 residues. The CDR3 is CAISGEEETQYF. CDR3 coding DNA: TGTGCCATCAGTGGCGAGGAAGAGACCCAGTACTTC.

J is TRBJ1-2 and V is TRBV10-3; 8 bases agree with TRBD1. The V and J ends lost 8 bases and 4 bases, in that order; junction bases with no gene match: 6. Germline loops: CDR1 ENHRY, CDR2 SYGVKD. CDR3 length: 13 amino acids. The CDR3 DNA is TGTGCCATCCGAGGAACAGGGGGCTATGGCTACACCTTC. Its translation is CAIRGTGGYGYTF.

This clone was observed a handful of times. The rearrangement links TRBV7-3 to TRBJ1-2, with D hard to call. Germline V gives CDR1 SGHTA, CDR2 FQGTGA. The CDR3 extends over 12 amino acids. Trimming shortened V by 1 base and J by 7 bases, and 7 bases separated the two germline ends. CDR3 residues: CASSLRGSGYTF. CDR3 nucleotides: TGTGCCAGCAGCTTAAGAGGGTCTGGCTACACCTTC.

The genes are TRBV24-1 and TRBJ2-7, with D perhaps TRBD2 (6 bases). The CDR3 covers 14 residues. V was pared by 4 bases and J by 5 bases, with 14 bases between. Per the germline V gene, CDR1 is KGHDR and CDR2 is SFDVKD. The CDR3 sequence: CATSEGGVVDEQYF. The DNA for the CDR3 is TGTGCCACCAGTGAAGGAGGGGTCGTCGACGAGCAGTACTTC.

CDR3 DNA: TGTGCCATCAGTGAAGTCCTGTTCGGGGGGAGCAATCAGCCCCAGCATTTT. Its translation: CAISEVLFGGSNQPQHF. This chain links TRBV10-3 with TRBJ1-5; possible D gene TRBD1, 5 bases. The CDR3 contains 17 residues. V lost 3 bases and J 1 base, leaving 16 bases between the germline ends. Germline-derived CDR1 and CDR2 are ENHRY and SYGVKD.

The CDR3 is CASSLVSGVNTEAFF. As DNA, the CDR3 is TGTGCCAGCAGCTTAGTATCAGGGGTGAACACTGAAGCTTTCTTT. The V gene is TRBV7-9, the J gene TRBJ1-1; a weak D match, TRBD1 (6 bases). This CDR3 has 15 residues. V lost 1 base to trimming and J lost 0 bases, with 9 bases between them. The V gene's germline CDR1 is SEHNR and CDR2 FQNEAQ (reference sequence).

The V call is TRBV5-1, the J call TRBJ2-3, with TRBD2 matching 10 bases. V lost 0 bases, J lost 4 bases, and 5 bases stayed unmatched. The CDR3 covers 16 residues. Germline V gene lookup returns CDR1 SGHRS and CDR2 YFSETQ. The chain's CDR3 is CASSLAGTSAPDTQYF. In DNA form, the CDR3 reads TGCGCCAGCAGCTTGGCCGGGACTAGCGCCCCAGATACGCAGTATTTT.

The J gene is TRBJ2-7, the V gene TRBV27, with D perhaps matching TRBD1 or TRBD2 (5 bases each). Trimming stripped 2 bases from V and 4 bases from J, with 18 bases between. The CDR3 is made up of 16 amino acids. The germline V gene encodes CDR1 MNHEY and CDR2 SMNVEV (reference sequence). CDR3 region: CASSLKNQGAGYEQYF. The DNA for the CDR3 is TGTGCCAGCAGTTTAAAAAATCAGGGAGCAGGGTACGAGCAGTACTTC.

The V gene is TRBV4-3, the J gene TRBJ2-3, with D possibly being TRBD2 (6 bases). Germline CDR1 reads LGHNA; CDR2 reads YSLEER. There are 15 residues in the CDR3. V lost 0 bases, J lost 1 base, and 8 bases lay in between. The CDR3 loop reads CASSQDSGGTDTQYF. In nucleotides, the CDR3 is TGCGCCAGCAGCCAAGATTCGGGGGGCACAGATACGCAGTATTTT.

The DNA for the CDR3 is TGTGCCAGCAGTGACTTGGGGGCACCCTACAATGAGCAGTTCTTC. This translates into CASSDLGAPYNEQFF. The chain combines TRBV6-4 with TRBJ2-1; tentative D call: TRBD1 (6 bases). In germline, CDR1 is MRHNA, CDR2 SNTAGT. Trimming left V 1 base short and J 2 bases short, with 9 bases between. This CDR3 contains 15 residues.

The chain couples TRBV5-1 to TRBJ2-1, with D hard to call. The ends were cut back, 3 bases at V and 6 bases at J, with 16 bases in the middle. The V gene's germline CDR1 is SGHRS and CDR2 YFSETQ. The CDR3 is 15 amino acids. CDR3 DNA sequence: TGCGCCAGCAGCTCCTTTGGGCCTGGTCCCAATGAGCAGTTCTTC. Its translation is CASSSFGPGPNEQFF.

CDR3 region: CASSSGTANEKLFF. The CDR3 nucleotides read TGTGCCAGCAGCTCCGGGACAGCAAATGAAAAACTGTTTTTT. The chain links TRBV3-1 (or the pseudogene TRBV3-2) to TRBJ1-4; 7 nucleotides match TRBD1. The CDR3 runs to 14 residues. The V gene end was trimmed by 5 bases and the J gene end by 5 bases; junction bases not matched to a gene: 5. Germline CDR1 and CDR2: LGHDT and YNNKEL (reference sequence).